Listed below are T cell receptor beta chains from one sample, sequenced in a study of T cell responses to AZD1222 COVID-19 vaccine. Measured with immunoSEQ multiplex PCR; TCRdb has only the in-frame clones, and not every one. The sample records some 150,000 clones, around 90% being singletons. Sample: peripheral blood, taken on day 0 of AZD1222 vaccination. The receptors originated from an adult in good health. Both conserved end residues are part of each CDR3. The order of the fields is V gene, clone size, CDR3 length, J gene, D gene, CDR3 protein, CDR3 DNA. D genes are given only for firm matches. Size is stated for part of the rows, as once, few or many counts, or as a class when the clone is expanded.

v_gene: TRBV28; abundance: NA; len: 11; j_gene: TRBJ1-1; d_gene: NA; CDR3aa: CASSFLTEAFF; CDR3nt: TGTGCCAGCAGTTTTTTAACTGAAGCTTTCTTT
v_gene: TRBV4-2; abundance: once; len: 15; j_gene: TRBJ1-5; d_gene: NA; CDR3aa: CASSQESEGSQPQHF; CDR3nt: TGTGCCAGCAGCCAAGAATCCGAGGGTAGTCAGCCCCAGCATTTT
v_gene: TRBV28; abundance: few; len: 16; j_gene: TRBJ2-1; d_gene: TRBD2; CDR3aa: CASSSTGGRQYNEQFF; CDR3nt: TGTGCCAGCAGTTCTACGGGAGGGCGGCAATACAATGAGCAGTTCTTC
v_gene: TRBV10-1; abundance: few; len: 14; j_gene: TRBJ2-7; d_gene: NA; CDR3aa: CASRRDTNSYEQYF; CDR3nt: TGCGCCAGCAGACGGGACACCAACTCCTACGAGCAGTACTTC
v_gene: TRBV11-1; abundance: NA; len: 16; j_gene: TRBJ2-7; d_gene: NA; CDR3aa: CASSFPGHLLQGEQYF; CDR3nt: TGTGCCAGCAGCTTCCCGGGACATCTCCTTCAGGGCGAGCAGTACTTC
v_gene: TRBV5-1; abundance: NA; len: 15; j_gene: TRBJ2-1; d_gene: NA; CDR3aa: CASSLEAFYRYEQFF; CDR3nt: TGCGCCAGCAGCTTGGAAGCGTTCTACCGGTATGAGCAGTTCTTC
v_gene: TRBV9; abundance: NA; len: 18; j_gene: TRBJ1-2; d_gene: NA; CDR3aa: CASSVPQGYGDTMVFDTF; CDR3nt: TGTGCCAGCAGCGTTCCTCAGGGATATGGGGATACTATGGTTTTTGACACCTTC
v_gene: TRBV29-1; abundance: NA; len: 10; j_gene: TRBJ2-5; d_gene: NA; CDR3aa: CSVEEETQYF; CDR3nt: TGCAGCGTTGAAGAAGAGACCCAGTACTTC
v_gene: TRBV5-4; abundance: NA; len: 16; j_gene: TRBJ1-1; d_gene: NA; CDR3aa: CASSSPSRRTNTEAFF; CDR3nt: TGTGCCAGCAGCAGCCCCAGCAGGAGGACGAACACTGAAGCTTTCTTT
v_gene: TRBV5-5; abundance: NA; len: 13; j_gene: TRBJ1-1; d_gene: NA; CDR3aa: CASSLGVNTEAFF; CDR3nt: TGTGCCAGCAGCTTAGGAGTGAACACTGAAGCTTTCTTT
v_gene: TRBV6-1; abundance: NA; len: 15; j_gene: TRBJ2-2; d_gene: NA; CDR3aa: CASSELRGRTGELFF; CDR3nt: TGTGCCAGCAGTGAATTGCGGGGGCGAACCGGGGAGCTGTTTTTT
v_gene: TRBV14; abundance: NA; len: 17; j_gene: TRBJ2-2; d_gene: NA; CDR3aa: CASSQGGSSVNTGELFF; CDR3nt: TGTGCCAGCAGCCAAGGGGGATCTAGCGTAAACACCGGGGAGCTGTTTTTT
v_gene: TRBV28; abundance: NA; len: 16; j_gene: TRBJ1-4; d_gene: TRBD1; CDR3aa: CASTLLLGTGSEKLFF; CDR3nt: TGTGCCAGCACCCTTCTCTTGGGGACAGGGAGTGAAAAACTGTTTTTT
v_gene: TRBV10-3; abundance: NA; len: 15; j_gene: TRBJ1-2; d_gene: TRBD1; CDR3aa: CAISALGQGAFGYTF; CDR3nt: TGTGCCATCAGTGCCCTCGGACAGGGGGCATTTGGCTACACCTTC
v_gene: TRBV6-2/TRBV6-3; abundance: NA; len: 17; j_gene: TRBJ1-1; d_gene: TRBD1; CDR3aa: CASSYSRGQGFSTEAFF; CDR3nt: TGTGCCAGCAGTTACAGTAGGGGACAGGGCTTTAGCACTGAAGCTTTCTTT
v_gene: TRBV7-8; abundance: few; len: 15; j_gene: TRBJ1-5; d_gene: NA; CDR3aa: CASSLGQNSNQPQHF; CDR3nt: TGTGCCAGCAGCTTAGGGCAGAATAGCAATCAGCCCCAGCATTTT
v_gene: TRBV19; abundance: once; len: 14; j_gene: TRBJ2-7; d_gene: NA; CDR3aa: CASSIQGAGYEQYF; CDR3nt: TGTGCCAGTAGTATCCAGGGCGCGGGCTACGAGCAGTACTTC
v_gene: TRBV10-3; abundance: NA; len: 16; j_gene: TRBJ1-2; d_gene: NA; CDR3aa: CAISHEGGQPNYGYTF; CDR3nt: TGTGCCATCAGTCATGAAGGGGGGCAGCCCAACTATGGCTACACCTTC
v_gene: TRBV9; abundance: NA; len: 12; j_gene: TRBJ2-1; d_gene: TRBD2; CDR3aa: CASSGGGGEQFF; CDR3nt: TGTGCCAGCAGCGGGGGCGGGGGGGAGCAGTTCTTC
v_gene: TRBV30; abundance: NA; len: 16; j_gene: TRBJ1-1; d_gene: NA; CDR3aa: CAWSHLSWGQNPEAFF; CDR3nt: TGTGCCTGGAGTCACTTAAGTTGGGGCCAAAACCCTGAAGCTTTCTTT
v_gene: TRBV11-2; abundance: NA; len: 14; j_gene: TRBJ1-4; d_gene: NA; CDR3aa: CASSSRDANEKLFF; CDR3nt: TGTGCCAGCAGCTCCCGGGACGCGAATGAAAAACTGTTTTTT
v_gene: TRBV5-4; abundance: NA; len: 13; j_gene: TRBJ2-1; d_gene: NA; CDR3aa: CASSLYGRNEQFF; CDR3nt: TGTGCCAGCAGCTTGTATGGACGGAATGAGCAGTTCTTC
v_gene: TRBV11-2; abundance: NA; len: 18; j_gene: TRBJ1-6; d_gene: NA; CDR3aa: CASSLDGGGWGSNSPLHF; CDR3nt: TGTGCCAGCAGCTTAGATGGGGGTGGATGGGGGTCAAATTCACCCCTCCACTTT
v_gene: TRBV7-2; abundance: NA; len: 14; j_gene: TRBJ1-1; d_gene: TRBD1; CDR3aa: CASSQRQGRAEAFF; CDR3nt: TGTGCCAGCAGCCAAAGACAGGGGAGGGCTGAAGCTTTCTTT
v_gene: TRBV27; abundance: few; len: 16; j_gene: TRBJ2-1; d_gene: TRBD2; CDR3aa: CASSTIAGPSYNEQFF; CDR3nt: TGTGCCAGCAGTACTATAGCGGGTCCCTCCTACAATGAGCAGTTCTTC
v_gene: TRBV19; abundance: NA; len: 14; j_gene: TRBJ1-6; d_gene: NA; CDR3aa: CASSRGPGNSPLHF; CDR3nt: TGTGCCAGTAGCAGGGGACCGGGAAATTCACCCCTCCACTTT
v_gene: TRBV28; abundance: NA; len: 15; j_gene: TRBJ2-1; d_gene: TRBD2; CDR3aa: CASRLGTSGGNEQFF; CDR3nt: TGTGCCAGCAGACTAGGGACTAGCGGGGGGAATGAGCAGTTCTTC
v_gene: TRBV12-5; abundance: NA; len: 13; j_gene: TRBJ1-1; d_gene: NA; CDR3aa: CASGTGLYTEAFF; CDR3nt: TGTGCTAGTGGTACGGGACTGTACACTGAAGCTTTCTTT
v_gene: TRBV6-5; abundance: once; len: 12; j_gene: TRBJ1-1; d_gene: NA; CDR3aa: CASSPAGGEAFF; CDR3nt: TGTGCCAGCAGCCCCGCCGGGGGCGAAGCTTTCTTT
v_gene: TRBV28; abundance: NA; len: 15; j_gene: TRBJ1-6; d_gene: NA; CDR3aa: CASSLDLGGVPALHF; CDR3nt: TGTGCCAGCAGTTTAGACCTTGGGGGCGTCCCTGCCCTCCACTTT
v_gene: TRBV11-2; abundance: NA; len: 17; j_gene: TRBJ2-7; d_gene: NA; CDR3aa: CASSLDSGTSQAYEQYF; CDR3nt: TGTGCCAGCAGCTTAGACTCCGGGACCTCGCAGGCCTACGAGCAGTACTTC
v_gene: TRBV7-8; abundance: once; len: 23; j_gene: TRBJ2-1; d_gene: NA; CDR3aa: CASSRTGTGRLAGSGGSYNEQFF; CDR3nt: TGTGCCAGCAGCCGGACCGGGACAGGGAGGCTAGCGGGTTCTGGGGGCTCCTACAATGAGCAGTTCTTC
v_gene: TRBV5-1; abundance: NA; len: 14; j_gene: TRBJ2-7; d_gene: NA; CDR3aa: CASSLQGEGYEQYF; CDR3nt: TGCGCCAGCAGCTTACAGGGAGAGGGCTACGAGCAGTACTTC
v_gene: TRBV3-1/TRBV3-2; abundance: NA; len: 17; j_gene: TRBJ2-5; d_gene: NA; CDR3aa: CASSLFRLAGKQETQYF; CDR3nt: TGTGCCAGCAGCCTATTCCGTCTTGCAGGGAAACAAGAGACCCAGTACTTC
v_gene: TRBV2; abundance: NA; len: 14; j_gene: TRBJ1-2; d_gene: TRBD1; CDR3aa: CATLFPDRGYGYTF; CDR3nt: TGTGCCACCCTGTTTCCTGACAGGGGCTATGGCTACACCTTC
v_gene: TRBV19; abundance: NA; len: 14; j_gene: TRBJ1-3; d_gene: TRBD1; CDR3aa: CASRDRAPGNTIYF; CDR3nt: TGTGCCAGTAGGGACAGGGCCCCTGGAAACACCATATATTTT
v_gene: TRBV18; abundance: NA; len: 16; j_gene: TRBJ1-2; d_gene: TRBD1; CDR3aa: CASSSNLRGRTHGYTF; CDR3nt: TGTGCCAGCTCATCGAATCTAAGGGGGCGTACCCATGGCTACACCTTC
v_gene: TRBV23-1; abundance: NA; len: 15; j_gene: TRBJ2-4; d_gene: TRBD1; CDR3aa: CASSQSGTVGYIQYF; CDR3nt: TGCGCCAGCAGTCAATCGGGGACAGTCGGGTACATTCAGTACTTC
v_gene: TRBV7-2; abundance: NA; len: 14; j_gene: TRBJ2-7; d_gene: TRBD1; CDR3aa: CASSFGTATYEQYF; CDR3nt: TGTGCCAGCAGCTTCGGGACAGCAACCTACGAGCAGTACTTC
v_gene: TRBV5-4; abundance: NA; len: 13; j_gene: TRBJ2-3; d_gene: NA; CDR3aa: CASSLGKTDTQYF; CDR3nt: TGTGCCAGCAGCTTGGGGAAAACAGATACGCAGTATTTT
v_gene: TRBV11-2; abundance: NA; len: 16; j_gene: TRBJ2-2; d_gene: TRBD1; CDR3aa: CASSPYRGTNTGELFF; CDR3nt: TGTGCCAGCAGCCCATACAGGGGCACGAACACCGGGGAGCTGTTTTTT
v_gene: TRBV5-1; abundance: NA; len: 17; j_gene: TRBJ2-1; d_gene: TRBD2; CDR3aa: CASSRTQRGHSYNEQFF; CDR3nt: TGCGCCAGCAGCAGGACGCAGCGGGGGCACTCCTACAATGAGCAGTTCTTC
v_gene: TRBV4-3; abundance: NA; len: 14; j_gene: TRBJ2-7; d_gene: NA; CDR3aa: CASSQTRKSHEQYF; CDR3nt: TGCGCCAGCAGCCAAACCCGCAAGTCACACGAGCAGTACTTC
v_gene: TRBV11-2; abundance: NA; len: 14; j_gene: TRBJ2-4; d_gene: TRBD2; CDR3aa: CASSLSSGLGIQYF; CDR3nt: TGTGCCAGCAGCTTAAGTTCGGGACTAGGGATTCAGTACTTC
v_gene: TRBV6-5; abundance: NA; len: 14; j_gene: TRBJ2-2; d_gene: NA; CDR3aa: CASRLVPNTGELFF; CDR3nt: TGTGCCAGCAGACTTGTACCGAACACCGGGGAGCTGTTTTTT
v_gene: TRBV5-5; abundance: NA; len: 13; j_gene: TRBJ1-6; d_gene: NA; CDR3aa: CASSLEAFSPLHF; CDR3nt: TGTGCCAGCAGCTTGGAGGCCTTCTCACCCCTCCACTTT
v_gene: TRBV11-2; abundance: NA; len: 12; j_gene: TRBJ2-3; d_gene: NA; CDR3aa: CASSSAGDTQYF; CDR3nt: TGTGCCAGCAGCTCCGCTGGAGATACGCAGTATTTT
v_gene: TRBV25-1; abundance: NA; len: 14; j_gene: TRBJ1-1; d_gene: NA; CDR3aa: CASSKGLMNTEAFF; CDR3nt: TGTGCCAGCAGTAAAGGACTTATGAACACTGAAGCTTTCTTT
v_gene: TRBV28; abundance: NA; len: 15; j_gene: TRBJ2-7; d_gene: TRBD2; CDR3aa: CASRGTSGTPYEQYF; CDR3nt: TGTGCCAGCAGGGGGACTAGCGGGACTCCCTACGAGCAGTACTTC
v_gene: TRBV27; abundance: once; len: 14; j_gene: TRBJ2-5; d_gene: TRBD2; CDR3aa: CATRLAGIQETQYF; CDR3nt: TGTGCCACCAGACTAGCGGGTATACAAGAGACCCAGTACTTC
v_gene: TRBV29-1; abundance: NA; len: 13; j_gene: TRBJ2-1; d_gene: TRBD2; CDR3aa: CSAPTSANNEQFF; CDR3nt: TGCAGCGCTCCGACTAGCGCGAACAATGAGCAGTTCTTC